These T cell receptor beta chains were read from a single sample in a study of blood T cell repertoires in COVID-19. TCRdb keeps only in-frame clones here, not all; method: immunoSEQ multiplex PCR. The sample consists of 150,000 to 200,000 clones, approximately 82% of them appearing once. Sequenced sample: peripheral blood. These TCRs come from a woman in her forties with COVID-19, enrolled during active disease. Both conserved end residues are part of each CDR3. The D gene is left open where the match is weak. A row's size may be missing; if present it is once, few, many or a size class.

J: TRBJ1-1; V: TRBV12-3/TRBV12-4; size: -; D: -; CDR3: CASSTGSHTEAFF; DNA: TGTGCCAGCAGTACAGGGTCGCACACTGAAGCTTTCTTT
J: TRBJ2-2; V: TRBV19; size: -; D: TRBD2; CDR3: CASRILAGDFLGELFF; DNA: TGTGCCAGTAGGATACTAGCGGGAGATTTTTTGGGGGAGCTGTTTTTT
J: TRBJ2-1; V: TRBV14; size: -; D: TRBD1; CDR3: CASSNRDSLYNEQFF; DNA: TGTGCCAGCAGCAACCGGGACAGCCTCTACAATGAGCAGTTCTTC
J: TRBJ2-3; V: TRBV5-4; size: -; D: TRBD2; CDR3: CASSFEAGEQYF; DNA: TGTGCCAGCAGCTTCGAAGCGGGAGAGCAGTATTTT
J: TRBJ1-1; V: TRBV9; size: -; D: -; CDR3: CASSADVTGPNTEAFF; DNA: TGTGCCAGCAGCGCAGATGTAACAGGGCCGAACACTGAAGCTTTCTTT
J: TRBJ2-6; V: TRBV9; size: -; D: -; CDR3: CASSLTGYSSGANVLTF; DNA: TGTGCCAGCAGCCTTACAGGGTATTCTTCTGGGGCCAACGTCCTGACTTTC
J: TRBJ1-5; V: TRBV3-1/TRBV3-2; size: -; D: -; CDR3: CASSPQLSREPQHF; DNA: TGTGCCAGCAGCCCCCAACTTTCACGCGAGCCCCAGCATTTT
J: TRBJ1-4; V: TRBV7-9; size: few; D: -; CDR3: CASSLERQGGGKLFF; DNA: TGTGCCAGCAGCTTAGAACGGCAGGGCGGTGGAAAACTGTTTTTT
J: TRBJ2-3; V: TRBV20-1; size: -; D: -; CDR3: CSASNPGLGTDTQYF; DNA: TGCAGTGCTAGTAACCCCGGACTTGGCACAGATACGCAGTATTTT
J: TRBJ2-2; V: TRBV18; size: -; D: TRBD1; CDR3: CASSPDRVFLTGELFF; DNA: TGTGCCAGCTCACCGGACAGGGTTTTTCTTACCGGGGAGCTGTTTTTT
J: TRBJ1-1; V: TRBV2; size: -; D: TRBD1; CDR3: CADVGGGKSTFF; DNA: TGTGCCGATGTAGGAGGGGGCAAGTCGACTTTCTTT
J: TRBJ1-1; V: TRBV5-5; size: -; D: TRBD1; CDR3: CASSRSGTGSKTEAFF; DNA: TGTGCCAGCAGCAGGTCCGGGACAGGGAGTAAAACTGAAGCTTTCTTT
J: TRBJ2-5; V: TRBV9; size: -; D: -; CDR3: CASSVGDSGTQYF; DNA: TGTGCCAGCAGCGTAGGGGACTCGGGGACCCAGTACTTC
J: TRBJ2-5; V: TRBV27; size: -; D: TRBD1; CDR3: CASSLSGGLETQYF; DNA: TGTGCCAGCAGTCTCTCAGGGGGCCTCGAGACCCAGTACTTC
J: TRBJ2-7; V: TRBV5-4; size: -; D: -; CDR3: CASSQELAGYEQYF; DNA: TGTGCCAGCAGCCAGGAACTGGCAGGCTACGAGCAGTACTTC
J: TRBJ2-7; V: TRBV2; size: -; D: -; CDR3: CASDLRAAYEQYF; DNA: TGTGCCAGCGACCTGCGGGCCGCGTACGAGCAGTACTTC
J: TRBJ1-6; V: TRBV6-5; size: -; D: -; CDR3: CASSYVGKPNSPLHF; DNA: TGTGCCAGCAGTTACGTCGGGAAACCCAATTCACCCCTCCACTTT
J: TRBJ2-3; V: TRBV4-2; size: -; D: TRBD2; CDR3: CASSQDLSGGSTDTQYF; DNA: TGTGCCAGCAGCCAAGATTTAAGCGGGGGGAGCACAGATACGCAGTATTTT
J: TRBJ2-5; V: TRBV10-3; size: -; D: -; CDR3: CATRGSGTQYF; DNA: TGTGCCACCCGAGGTAGTGGAACCCAGTACTTC
J: TRBJ1-2; V: TRBV14; size: -; D: -; CDR3: CASSPPGGGFYGYTF; DNA: TGTGCCAGCAGCCCACCGGGTGGTGGCTTCTATGGCTACACCTTC
J: TRBJ1-2; V: TRBV30; size: -; D: TRBD1; CDR3: CAWQTGLHYGYTF; DNA: TGTGCCTGGCAGACAGGGTTGCACTATGGCTACACCTTC
J: TRBJ2-3; V: TRBV20-1; size: -; D: -; CDR3: CSALTQGTQYF; DNA: TGCAGTGCTCTTACCCAGGGGACGCAGTATTTT
J: TRBJ2-3; V: TRBV10-3; size: -; D: -; CDR3: CAIRVSGAADTQYF; DNA: TGTGCCATCCGGGTTTCGGGAGCCGCAGATACGCAGTATTTT
J: TRBJ2-1; V: TRBV7-9; size: -; D: -; CDR3: CASSPLQQTSLFSYNEQFF; DNA: TGTGCCAGCAGCCCCCTCCAACAGACTAGTTTGTTTTCCTACAATGAGCAGTTCTTC
J: TRBJ2-3; V: TRBV9; size: -; D: -; CDR3: CASSYSLIPTDTQYF; DNA: TGTGCCAGCAGCTATAGCCTAATACCCACAGATACGCAGTATTTT
J: TRBJ2-1; V: TRBV2; size: -; D: TRBD2; CDR3: CASSEGTSGVSYNEQFF; DNA: TGTGCCAGCAGCGAAGGGACTAGCGGAGTCTCCTACAATGAGCAGTTCTTC
J: TRBJ2-5; V: TRBV19; size: -; D: -; CDR3: CASSIEPNDLQETQYF; DNA: TGTGCCAGTAGTATAGAGCCCAATGATCTACAAGAGACCCAGTACTTC
J: TRBJ2-2; V: TRBV19; size: once; D: TRBD1; CDR3: CASNRQGNTGELFF; DNA: TGTGCCAGTAACAGACAGGGGAACACCGGGGAGCTGTTTTTT
J: TRBJ2-1; V: TRBV5-1; size: -; D: TRBD1; CDR3: CASSLDGTAYNEQFF; DNA: TGCGCCAGCAGCTTGGACGGGACAGCCTACAATGAGCAGTTCTTC